This T cell receptor (beta chain) was retrieved from a study of T cell responses to AZD1222 COVID-19 vaccine (dated by TCRdb to the early 2020s). Concerning the study at large: A total of under 250 trial participants underwent TCR sequencing, of whom more than 200 had received two doses of AZD1222 and 26 had received two doses of the MenACWY control vaccine. Trial participants were enrolled by age into subgroups of 18-55, 56-69 and 70-plus years, and 148, 28 and 57 TCR-sequenced participants, respectively, were included in these subgroups. Overall results and qualifications from the work: Conclusions about previously exposed vaccinees were limited because only six AZD1222 recipients were SARS-CoV-2 seropositive at baseline. After two AZD1222 doses, spike-specific TCR breadth and depth were significantly higher than at day 0 and than in MenACWY recipients. Participants were mostly white British, with more females than males. The authors suggested clonal diversity may have been underestimated. Vaccine-associated CD4 TCRs spanned the whole spike protein, with dominant responses in regions 160-218 and 743-854. Epitopes outside the regions mutated in the B.1.351 and B.1.1.7 variants were reportedly recognized by nearly half of the unique spike-specific TCRs. In the small 56-69-year group, the increase in depth fell short of significance, most likely because of low power. Because no day 14 peak-response samples were available, the repertoires could be characterized only after the peak T cell response.

Remarks on this clone: It has no known antigen specificity. Per-base quality was not reported, and no clone a single base away is much larger than it.

The label giving this sample's time point can be read as: about 28 days (+/-7) after the second vaccine dose. This specimen's treatment or condition label, interpreted: meningococcal conjugate vaccine given as trial control. Vaccinee samples came from UK trials COV001 and COV002, including a single-blind randomized controlled phase 2/3 trial of AZD1222 (ChAdOx1 nCoV-19) in healthy adults. Trial participant PBMC samples were collected at day 0 and day 28 after the second dose for TCRbeta chain sequencing. From cysteine to phenylalanine, the CDR3 is 13 amino acids long. Of all the DNA, just the CDR3 is kept, 39 bases in frame from base 1. CDR1 and CDR2 are read off the germline V gene (reference sequence) as MNHEY and SMNVEV. V is pared back by 7 bases and J by 2 bases, with 9 bases lying between the germline termini. The CDR3 regions of human TCRbeta chains were subjected to immunosequencing. The authors' analysis ran thus. TCRs in the repertoires were matched against a reference library of SARS-CoV-2-specific TCRs that had been generated with the MIRA antigen-specificity platform. Breadth was defined as the fraction of unique TCRs that were SARS-CoV-2-associated. Depth was defined as the fraction of total T cells that were SARS-CoV-2-associated. Using the MIRA data, each spike-specific TCR was mapped to the spike region that the TCR reacts to and placed in a CD4 or CD8 class. Log10-transformed breadth and depth values were compared by one-way ANOVA with Sidak's multiple comparisons tests. This is the immuneACCESS table as TCRdb keeps it, with only in-frame sequences that have V and J called. A part of the clones is gone; compared with another copy, unresolved V genes explain less than half, and the rest is unexplained. From that table come the V and J calls and clone size; the DNA was used to work out D and trimming. The sample table records roughly 66,000 clones; more than 75% of these occur just once. The ten most abundant clones make up around 4.4% of the sample.

The TCR comes from an adult who received the MenACWY meningococcal vaccine as a control. The sample here was peripheral blood, taken 28 days after the second dose of the MenACWY control vaccine. In this chain, TRBV27 is recombined with TRBJ2-1; the D gene is possibly TRBD1 or TRBD2, each agreeing over 5 bases. CDR3 sequence: CASTPGPYNEQFF. In nucleotide form, the sequence is TGTGCCAGCACCCCGGGACCCTACAATGAGCAGTTCTTC.